This T cell receptor (beta chain) appears in the sequencing data of a study of blood T cells in healthy people across ages. A second PCR, run for 7 to 11 cycles, used a sample-barcoded 5' primer plus a J-beta primer mix. TCRdb re-derived calls from the 5' RACE reads in MiXCR, one entry per CDR3 protein. The sample lists 1.5 million to 2 million distinct CDR3 sequences; roughly two fifths were seen once. With each sample, at least 6 micrograms of total RNA were extracted. A note on this clonotype: Its target is not known.

Study results and caveats: Unsorted PBMCs ruled out conclusive naive versus antigen-experienced comparison. Versus aged donors, long-lived donors had higher diversity and more naive CD4+ cells.

V was clipped by 4 bases and J by 6 bases, with 16 bases between them. Germline V gene lookup returns CDR1 SGHDT and CDR2 YYEEEE. The CDR3 length is 14 residues. The chain has TRBV5-6 and TRBJ1-2; tentatively, D is TRBD1 (6 bases). Specimen: blood. The source is a human donor in good health. The CDR3 nucleotides are TGTGCCAGCAGCCCCGGACAGTTATTGCATGGCTACACCTTC. Translating it yields CASSPGQLLHGYTF. The whole variable domain, remainder taken from reference TRBV5-6 and TRBJ1-2, is DAGVTQSPTHLIKTRGQQVTLRCSPKSGHDTVSWYQQALGQGPQFIFQYYEEEERQRGNFPDRFSGHQFPNYSSELNVNALLLGDSALYLCASSPGQLLHGYTFGSGTRLTVV.